This TCR beta chain was obtained from a study of T-cell memory formation after mild COVID-19. Overall study results and limits: For second-wave clones that peaked at day 37, SARS-CoV-2 specificity went unverified.

V shed 0 bases and J shed 6 bases, with 13 bases lying between them. Germline CDR1 reads LGHNA; CDR2 reads YSLEER. This CDR3 has 15 residues. This clonotype was observed a few times. The antigen is unknown. TCRdb used MiXCR to reprocess the 5' RACE reads, holding one entry per CDR3 protein. In the table there are 250,000 to 350,000 distinct CDR3 sequences, 13% to 15% of which are singletons. The chain is built from TRBV4-3 and TRBJ2-3; D unclear. Sequences were obtained from PBMCs or a T cell subset sorted from them (not recorded which). This TCR derives from a man aged 18 to 29 who had mild COVID-19 (a few samples of this study predate the infection). Cell type and time point are not known. The CDR3 DNA follows: TGCGCCAGCAGCCAAGACAGGTGGTCACTCGATACGCAGTATTTT. It specifies CASSQDRWSLDTQYF.